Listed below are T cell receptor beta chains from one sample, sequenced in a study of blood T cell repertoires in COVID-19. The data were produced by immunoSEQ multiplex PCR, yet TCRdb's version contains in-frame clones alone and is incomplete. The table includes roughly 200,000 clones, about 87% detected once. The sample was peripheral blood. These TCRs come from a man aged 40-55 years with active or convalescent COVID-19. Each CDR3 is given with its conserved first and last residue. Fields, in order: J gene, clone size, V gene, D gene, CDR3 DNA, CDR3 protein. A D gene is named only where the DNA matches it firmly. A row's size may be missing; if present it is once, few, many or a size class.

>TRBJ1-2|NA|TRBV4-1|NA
TGCGCCAGCAGCCAAGTGACAGATAATGGCTACACCTTC
CASSQVTDNGYTF
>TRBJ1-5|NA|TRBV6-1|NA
TGTGCCAGCAGTCAAGAGATGAGGGCTATCCATCAGCCCCAGCATTTT
CASSQEMRAIHQPQHF
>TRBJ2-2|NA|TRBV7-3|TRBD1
TGTGCCAGCAGCCGACAGGGGGCCCCCGGGGAGCTGTTTTTT
CASSRQGAPGELFF
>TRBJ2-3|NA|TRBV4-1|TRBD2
TGCGCCAGCAGCCAAGGACTAGCGGGGGGCACAGATACGCAGTATTTT
CASSQGLAGGTDTQYF
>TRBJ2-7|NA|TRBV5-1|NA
TGCGCCAGCAGCCCGGACAGCTCGAGCTCCTACGAGCAGTACTTC
CASSPDSSSSYEQYF
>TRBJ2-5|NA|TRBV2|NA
TGTGCCAGCACCCGGTCCCTAGAGTCAGAGACCCAGTACTTC
CASTRSLESETQYF
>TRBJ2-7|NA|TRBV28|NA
TGTGCCAGCACCATGTCAGGAAGAAGGGGCGAGCAGTACTTC
CASTMSGRRGEQYF
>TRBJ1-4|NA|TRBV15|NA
TGTGCCACCAGCGGAGGACAAAATGAAAAACTGTTTTTT
CATSGGQNEKLFF
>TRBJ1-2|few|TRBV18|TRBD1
TGTGCCAGCTCATCCGGGACAGGGATTGGCTTTGGCTACACCTTC
CASSSGTGIGFGYTF
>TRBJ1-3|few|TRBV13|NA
TGTGCCAGCAGTTTCTACAGGGATGGAAACACCATATATTTT
CASSFYRDGNTIYF
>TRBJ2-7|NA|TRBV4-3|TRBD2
TGCGCCAGCAGCCAAGATCGTATCGGGACTACTTCCTACGAGCAGTACTTC
CASSQDRIGTTSYEQYF
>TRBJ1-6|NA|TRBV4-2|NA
TGTGCCAGCAGCGGAGGAGGCTTGAGCTCCTATAATTCACCCCTCCACTTT
CASSGGGLSSYNSPLHF
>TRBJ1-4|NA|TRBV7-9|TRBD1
TGTGCCAGCAGCCGCAGGGGGCGAGGGGAAAAACTGTTTTTT
CASSRRGRGEKLFF
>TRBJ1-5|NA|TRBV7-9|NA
TGTGCCAGCAGCTTAGGGGGGGGACAGCCCCAGCATTTT
CASSLGGGQPQHF
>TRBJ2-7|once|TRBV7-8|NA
TGTGCCAGCAGCTTAGGTAGGCGGATCCAACCGGGAGAGCAGTACTTC
CASSLGRRIQPGEQYF
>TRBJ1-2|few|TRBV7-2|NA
TGTGCCAGCAGCTTAATCGGTAGAGACTATGGCTACACCTTC
CASSLIGRDYGYTF
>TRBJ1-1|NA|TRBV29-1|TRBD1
TGCAGCGCTCCGGGACAGATTAACACTGAAGCTTTCTTT
CSAPGQINTEAFF
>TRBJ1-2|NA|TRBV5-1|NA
TGCGCCAGCAGCTTGGACGGTCAGCGTACATCTTCTAACTATGGCTACACCTTC
CASSLDGQRTSSNYGYTF
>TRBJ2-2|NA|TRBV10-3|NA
TGTGCCACCTATTACACCGGGGAGCTGTTTTTT
CATYYTGELFF
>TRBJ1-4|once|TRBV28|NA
TGTGCCAGCAGTTTGGGGTCTGGGCAGGGGAATGAAAAACTGTTTTTT
CASSLGSGQGNEKLFF
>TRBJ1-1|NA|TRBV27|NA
TGTGCCAGCAGGACCCCAGGGGAAGCTTTCTTT
CASRTPGEAFF
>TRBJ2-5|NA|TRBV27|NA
TGTGCCAGCAGGCTTAACGAGGGAGAGACCCAGTACTTC
CASRLNEGETQYF
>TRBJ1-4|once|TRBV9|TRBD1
TGTGCCAGCAGCGTACAGGGACAGAATAATGAAAAACTGTTTTTT
CASSVQGQNNEKLFF
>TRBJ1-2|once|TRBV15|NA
TGTGCCACCAGCAGAGATTATTATGGCTACACCTTC
CATSRDYYGYTF
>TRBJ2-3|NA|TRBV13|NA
TGTGCCAGCAGCATAGCAGTTTCAGATACGCAGTATTTT
CASSIAVSDTQYF
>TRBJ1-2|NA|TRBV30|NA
TGTGCCTGGAAGGAGGGCTACACCTTC
CAWKEGYTF
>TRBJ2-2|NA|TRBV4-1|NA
TGCGCCAGCAGCCAAGAAGGCAGGGTGGGGGAGCTGTTTTTT
CASSQEGRVGELFF
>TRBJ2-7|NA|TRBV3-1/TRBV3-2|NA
TGTGCCAGCAGCCAAGAGGGGGCCTCCTACGAGCAGTACTTC
CASSQEGASYEQYF
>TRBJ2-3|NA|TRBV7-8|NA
TGTGCCAGCAGACCAATGAGGGTAGATACGCAGTATTTT
CASRPMRVDTQYF
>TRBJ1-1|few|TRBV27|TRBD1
TGTGCCAGCAGTAGCCCAGGGGGCGGCGGAGTAGCTTTCTTT
CASSSPGGGGVAFF
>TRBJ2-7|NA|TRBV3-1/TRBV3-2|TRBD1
TGTGCCAGCCGGGACAGGAGTTACGAGCAGTACTTC
CASRDRSYEQYF
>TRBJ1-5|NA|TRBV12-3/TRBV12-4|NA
TGTGCCAGCAGTTTTAACAATCAGCCCCAGCATTTT
CASSFNNQPQHF
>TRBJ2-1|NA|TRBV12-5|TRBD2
TGTGCTAGTGGTTTTGGGGGACTAGCGGGGATCACGGCCCCCTACAATGAGCAGTTCTTC
CASGFGGLAGITAPYNEQFF
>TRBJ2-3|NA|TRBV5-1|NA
TGCGCCAGCAGCGACGGACGACAGGCTGGCACAGATACGCAGTATTTT
CASSDGRQAGTDTQYF
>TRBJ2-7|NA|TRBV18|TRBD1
TGTGCCAGCTCGTCCGGGACAGATTACGAGCAGTACTTC
CASSSGTDYEQYF
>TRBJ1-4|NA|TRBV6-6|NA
TGTGCCGTAGCCCAAGGACAGTTTAATGAAAAACTGTTTTTT
CAVAQGQFNEKLFF
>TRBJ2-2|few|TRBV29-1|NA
TGCAGCGTTGCCGGGACTCTGCACACCGGGGAGCTGTTTTTT
CSVAGTLHTGELFF
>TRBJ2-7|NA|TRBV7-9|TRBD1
TGTGCCAGCAGCACCGGGACAGGGGGCAAATACGAGCAGTACTTC
CASSTGTGGKYEQYF
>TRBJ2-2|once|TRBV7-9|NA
TGTGCCAGCAGCCAATACAGGGACGCGAACACCGGGGAGCTGTTTTTT
CASSQYRDANTGELFF
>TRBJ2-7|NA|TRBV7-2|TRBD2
TGTGCCAGCAGCCCGGGACTAACAGGAGAGCAGTACTTC
CASSPGLTGEQYF
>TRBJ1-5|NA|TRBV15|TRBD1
TGTGCCACCAGCAGAGTCCCTGGGACAGGGTCGATGGCCCAGCATTTT
CATSRVPGTGSMAQHF
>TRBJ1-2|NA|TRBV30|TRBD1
TGTGCCTGGACCCCGACAGGGGGCTATGGCTACACCTTC
CAWTPTGGYGYTF
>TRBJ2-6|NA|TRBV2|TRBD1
TGTGCCAGCGGAGGACAGGCCGCTGGGGCCAACGTCCTGACTTTC
CASGGQAAGANVLTF
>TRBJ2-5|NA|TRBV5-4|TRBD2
TGTGCCAGCAGCCTGACAGCGGGGGGCCAAGAGACCCAGTACTTC
CASSLTAGGQETQYF
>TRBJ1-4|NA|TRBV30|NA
TGTGCCTTGACAGCTCTCAGTGAAAAACTGTTTTTT
CALTALSEKLFF
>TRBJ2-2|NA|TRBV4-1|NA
TGCGCCAGCAGCCAGAGACAGAACACCGGGGAGCTGTTTTTT
CASSQRQNTGELFF
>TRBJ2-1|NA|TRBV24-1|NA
TGTGCCACCTCCCGGGGAGACAATGAGCAGTTCTTC
CATSRGDNEQFF
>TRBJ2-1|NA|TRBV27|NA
TGTGCCAGCAGTCCCCCGACTTCCTATAGCTCCTACAATGAGCAGTTCTTC
CASSPPTSYSSYNEQFF
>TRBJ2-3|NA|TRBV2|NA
TGTGCCAGCAGTGACGGCAGGTTGACAGATACGCAGTATTTT
CASSDGRLTDTQYF
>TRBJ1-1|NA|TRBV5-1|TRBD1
TGCGCCAGCAGACGGGACAGGGTGTGGAACACTGAAGCTTTCTTT
CASRRDRVWNTEAFF
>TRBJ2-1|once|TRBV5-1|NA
TGCGCCAGCAGCTTGTACGGCCAGGGCCGCTACAATGAGCAGTTCTTC
CASSLYGQGRYNEQFF
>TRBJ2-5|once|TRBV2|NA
TGTGCCAGCATCAGACAGGAGAGAACCCAAGAGACCCAGTACTTC
CASIRQERTQETQYF